This section outlines one T cell receptor beta chain sequence together with its context. The antigen is unknown. The PCR had 60 Vbeta and 13 Jbeta primers. Produced via immunoSEQ multiplex PCR; TCRdb's table is partial and in-frame only. Of about 78,000 clones in the sample, roughly 64% are singletons; the top ten hold 5% to 6%. These data belong to a study of cytomegalovirus exposure and HLA in healthy donors. Study background: HLA-typed donors were the source of 83 million or so unique TCRs held in an early data release. Study-wide points: Reportedly, HLA-A and HLA-B alleles of most subjects were accurately predicted from TCR beta. The study listed approximately 160 cytomegalovirus-associated TCR beta chains. Further analysis, carried out later, found HLA-associated TCR beta chains more clonally expanded than equally common other chains.

Germline CDR1 and CDR2: MNHNS and SASEGT. V was clipped by 6 bases and J by 8 bases; unmatched bases: 4. CDR3 size: 13 residues. The source material was PBMCs. The clonotype originates from a man aged 25 to 45 in good health and CMV-seropositive. The chain recombines TRBV6-1 with TRBJ1-4; TRBD1 agrees at 9 bases. The CDR3 loop reads CASRTGGGEKLFF. CDR3 nucleotide sequence: TGTGCCAGCAGAACAGGGGGCGGGGAAAAACTGTTTTTT.